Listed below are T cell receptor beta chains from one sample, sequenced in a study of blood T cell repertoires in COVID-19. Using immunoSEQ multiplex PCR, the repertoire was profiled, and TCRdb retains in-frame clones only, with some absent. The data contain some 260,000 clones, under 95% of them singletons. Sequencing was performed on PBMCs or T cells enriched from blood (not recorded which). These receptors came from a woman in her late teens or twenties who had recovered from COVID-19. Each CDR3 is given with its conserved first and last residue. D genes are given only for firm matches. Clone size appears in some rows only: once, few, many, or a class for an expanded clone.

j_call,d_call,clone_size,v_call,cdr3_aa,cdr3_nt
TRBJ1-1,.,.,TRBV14,CASSLGPLGDTEAFF,TGTGCCAGCAGCCTAGGCCCCTTGGGAGACACTGAAGCTTTCTTT
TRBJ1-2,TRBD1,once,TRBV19,CASTQQGALYGYTF,TGTGCCAGTACCCAACAGGGGGCCCTCTATGGCTACACCTTC
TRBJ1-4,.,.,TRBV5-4,CASSPQGTNEKLFF,TGTGCCAGCAGCCCACAGGGCACTAATGAAAAACTGTTTTTT
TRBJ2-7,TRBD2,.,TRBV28,CASSFPQRGWLAGDSYEQYF,TGTGCCAGCAGTTTTCCCCAACGCGGTTGGTTAGCGGGGGACTCCTACGAGCAGTACTTC
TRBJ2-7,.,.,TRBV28,CASSFLGLSSYEQYF,TGTGCCAGCAGTTTCCTGGGCCTAAGCTCCTACGAGCAGTACTTC
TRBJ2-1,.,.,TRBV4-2,CASSPGGTGGDEQFF,TGTGCCAGCAGCCCCGGCGGGACTGGTGGTGATGAGCAGTTCTTC
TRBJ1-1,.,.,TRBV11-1,CASSFGAAGAFF,TGTGCCAGCAGCTTCGGTGCCGCCGGGGCTTTCTTT
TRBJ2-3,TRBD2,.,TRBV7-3,CASSLTRTSGRDTQYF,TGTGCCAGCAGCTTAACCCGTACTAGCGGGAGGGATACGCAGTATTTT
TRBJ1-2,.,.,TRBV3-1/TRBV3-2,CASSQYSRGGGYTF,TGTGCCAGCAGCCAATATTCGCGGGGCGGTGGCTACACCTTC
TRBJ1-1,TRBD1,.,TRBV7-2,CASSLGDRVTEAFF,TGTGCCAGCAGCTTAGGGGACAGGGTCACTGAAGCTTTCTTT
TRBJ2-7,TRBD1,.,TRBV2,CASYGTATNEQYF,TGTGCCAGTTACGGGACAGCTACCAACGAGCAGTACTTC
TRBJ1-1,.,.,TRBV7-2,CASRWGGLAFF,TGTGCCAGCAGGTGGGGGGGGTTGGCTTTCTTT
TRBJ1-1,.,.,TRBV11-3,CASSRAQGNTEAFF,TGTGCCAGCAGCCGCGCACAGGGGAACACTGAAGCTTTCTTT
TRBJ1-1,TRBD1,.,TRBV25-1,CASSWTGQETEAFF,TGTGCCAGCAGTTGGACAGGGCAGGAGACTGAAGCTTTCTTT
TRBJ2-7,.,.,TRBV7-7,CASSPGTYYEQYF,TGTGCTAGCAGCCCAGGGACTTACTACGAGCAGTACTTC
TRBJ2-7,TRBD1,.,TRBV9,CASSTGTGVNEQYF,TGTGCCAGCAGCACAGGGACAGGGGTAAACGAGCAGTACTTC
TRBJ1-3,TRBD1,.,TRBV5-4,CASSLGPGQGGNTIYF,TGTGCCAGCAGCCTGGGGCCGGGACAGGGAGGAAACACCATATATTTT
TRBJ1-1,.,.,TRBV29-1,CSVEGRMNTEAFF,TGCAGCGTTGAGGGCAGGATGAACACTGAAGCTTTCTTT
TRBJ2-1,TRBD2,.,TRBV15,CATSGTRYNEQFF,TGTGCCACCAGTGGGACTAGATACAATGAGCAGTTCTTC
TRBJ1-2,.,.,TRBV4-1,CASSQSRGGSNYGYTF,TGCGCCAGCAGCCAATCCCGGGGGGGCTCTAACTATGGCTACACCTTC
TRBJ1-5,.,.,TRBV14,CASSQETPQHDRMCNQPQHF,TGTGCCAGCAGCCAAGAGACACCCCAACACGACCGGATGTGCAATCAGCCCCAGCATTTT
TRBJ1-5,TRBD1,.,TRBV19,CASSIAGGRNQPQHF,TGTGCCAGTAGTATCGCAGGGGGCCGCAATCAGCCCCAGCATTTT
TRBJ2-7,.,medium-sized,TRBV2,CASAVDPGASNYEQYF,TGTGCCAGCGCAGTCGATCCGGGAGCATCCAACTACGAGCAGTACTTC
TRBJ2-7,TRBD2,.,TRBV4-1,CASSQGGGRSLGSGSFYEQYF,TGCGCCAGCAGCCAAGGTGGGGGCAGGAGCCTTGGAAGCGGGAGTTTCTACGAGCAGTACTTC
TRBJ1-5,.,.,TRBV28,CASSFLGRNQPQHF,TGTGCCAGCAGTTTTTTGGGGCGCAATCAGCCCCAGCATTTT
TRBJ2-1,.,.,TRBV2,CASSEVGVLNEQFF,TGTGCCAGCAGTGAAGTCGGAGTCCTCAATGAGCAGTTCTTC
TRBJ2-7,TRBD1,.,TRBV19,CASTSGQGPYEQYF,TGTGCCAGTACCTCCGGACAGGGACCCTACGAGCAGTACTTC
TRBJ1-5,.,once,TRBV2,CASSEFHGTNQPQHF,TGTGCCAGCAGTGAATTTCACGGGACAAATCAGCCCCAGCATTTT
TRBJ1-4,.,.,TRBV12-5,CASGWGGHFNEKLFF,TGTGCTAGTGGTTGGGGGGGACACTTTAATGAAAAACTGTTTTTT
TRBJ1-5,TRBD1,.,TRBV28,CASSPGQGAVSNQPQHF,TGTGCCAGCAGTCCGGGACAGGGGGCTGTCAGCAATCAGCCCCAGCATTTT
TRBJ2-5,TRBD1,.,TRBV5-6,CASYGTGEQETQYF,TGTGCCAGCTATGGGACAGGTGAACAAGAGACCCAGTACTTC
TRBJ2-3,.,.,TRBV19,CASRGRSTDTQYF,TGTGCCAGTAGGGGGAGGAGCACAGATACGCAGTATTTT
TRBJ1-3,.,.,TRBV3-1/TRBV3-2,CASSQDWVGSSGNTIYF,TGTGCCAGCAGCCAAGATTGGGTAGGGAGCTCTGGAAACACCATATATTTT